This entry is about one TCR beta chain. Its matching antigen is unknown. This sample stems from a study of long-term antiretroviral therapy in people with HIV. General study results and limits: Diversity increased after ART yet remained lower than in transplant donor controls. Within the repertoire, clones expanded before ART were dominant at all time points. Blood specimens, gathered between about 2003 and 2018, were possibly obtained under older ART regimens.

The libraries were made with immunoSEQ v3.0 at survey level. Produced via immunoSEQ multiplex PCR; TCRdb's table is partial and in-frame only. The data hold over 30,000 clones, with 79% observed a single time. In germline, CDR1 is KGHSH, CDR2 LQKENI. V lost 3 bases and J 0 bases, leaving 12 bases between the germline ends. The CDR3 loop spans 16 amino acids. The V and J genes are TRBV18 and TRBJ1-3; D uncertain. This sequence originates from a man younger than 35 with HIV. The material was unsorted PBMCs, obtained 1.9 years after starting antiretroviral therapy. The DNA of the CDR3 is TGTGCCAGCTCACCTACGACCGAAAGCTCTGGAAACACCATATATTTT. Amino acid sequence: CASSPTTESSGNTIYF. The full variable domain, completed using reference TRBV18 and TRBJ1-3, is NAGVMQNPRHLVRRRGQEARLRCSPMKGHSHVYWYRQLPEEGLKFMVYLQKENIIDESGMPKERFSAEFPKEGPSILRIQQVVRGDSAAYFCASSPTTESSGNTIYFGEGSWLTVV.